The TCR beta chain described here comes from a study of T cells in Graves' hyperthyroidism and ophthalmopathy. Details on this clonotype: The antigen is undetermined.

Study-level findings and limits: Ophthalmopathy was model-predicted a median around 6.7 months pre-onset.

In germline, CDR1 is SGHAT, CDR2 FQNNGV. V lost 1 base to trimming and J lost 5 bases, with 12 bases between them. The CDR3 is 15 amino acids. Graves' hyperthyroidism is called stable when ophthalmopathy does not progress within 18 months. Diagnostic decisions used clinical symptoms, serum thyroxine and TRAb, thyroid ultrasound and orbital computed tomography. Authors of the study amplified TCR beta CDR3 regions from RNA transcripts. HTBI primers drove first-round RT-PCR of the TCR CDR3. TCRdb called the multiplex PCR reads again in MiXCR, with one record for every CDR3 protein. The table has approximately 640,000 distinct CDR3 sequences, roughly 16% seen once.

Sequencing was performed on blood. The V and J genes are TRBV11-2 and TRBJ2-1, with D possibly matching TRBD2 (5 bases). This TCR was sampled from a woman aged 25 to 39 with Graves' hyperthyroidism. The CDR3 nucleotides read TGTGCCAGCAGCTTAGCGAGTACTAGGAACAATGAGCAGTTCTTC. It encodes CASSLASTRNNEQFF.